The 10 T cell receptor beta chains below all came from one sample that was sequenced in a study of vaccination effects on CD4 cells after COVID-19 (dated by TCRdb to 2022 to 2024). The receptor library was made with the immunoSEQ multiplex PCR assay. In its TCRdb copy, this immuneACCESS table keeps in-frame sequences only and misses some clones. Where compared with another copy, unresolved V genes explain less than half of these, and the others have no known cause. For this sample there are about 28,000 clones; around 67% appear just once. The ten largest clonotypes hold approximately 10% of the sample. To identify antigen-specific CD4+ T cell clonotypes by their expansion, the ViraFEST assay first stimulated PBMC with viral peptide pools and then applied TCR sequencing. After around ten days of culture, CD4+ T cells were isolated with the EasySep CD4+ T cell isolation kit. Each participant received two doses of an mRNA SARS-CoV-2 vaccine, either BNT162b2 or mRNA-1273.

These receptors' antigens are unknown. This sample comprised CD4+ T cells from PBMCs cultured with HCoV-NL63 spike peptides, obtained after COVID-19 vaccination. In light of the paper, this sample's cell subset or site label describes: HCoV-NL63 spike overlapping peptide pool stimulation. These receptor sequences come from a human donor who received a COVID-19 vaccine.

This chain links TRBV5-1 with TRBJ2-1, with TRBD2 matching over 7 bases. Trimming at V came to 3 bases and at J to 6 bases, leaving 15 bases not matched to a gene. Germline CDR1 SGHRS, CDR2 YFSETQ. CDR3 length: 17 amino acids. DNA of the CDR3: TGCGCCAGCAGCTCGCTCCCTGGGGGGGGGATAGGCAATGAGCAGTTCTTC. Its protein product is CASSSLPGGGIGNEQFF.

This clone was detected once. V usage is TRBV2 and J usage is TRBJ2-7; D remains unclear. Germline CDR1 is SNHLY and CDR2 is FYNNEI. V was cut by 7 bases and J by 6 bases, with 19 bases left in between. The CDR3 consists of 14 residues. The CDR3 spells CASNRDMGPSEQYF. The CDR3 DNA reads TGTGCCAGCAATAGAGACATGGGCCCTTCCGAGCAGTACTTC.

This clone was picked up one time. The chain combines TRBV4-2 with TRBJ2-6; D is ambiguous. The V and J ends lost 0 bases and 3 bases respectively, with 3 bases between them. This CDR3 has 14 amino acids. Per the germline V gene, CDR1 is LGHNA and CDR2 is YNFKEQ. CDR3 coding DNA: TGTGCCAGCAGCCAAGAGAGTGGGGCCAACGTCCTGACTTTC. Translation: CASSQESGANVLTF.

The J gene is TRBJ2-5, the V gene TRBV29-1, with D maybe TRBD2 (5 bases). The CDR3 runs to 12 residues. V lost 6 bases, J lost 0 bases, and 8 bases lay in between. Germline loops: CDR1 SQVTM, CDR2 ANQGSEA. The CDR3 spells CSVAVYQETQYF. The CDR3 region has the DNA TGCAGCGTAGCGGTTTACCAAGAGACCCAGTACTTC.

V and J are TRBV4-2 and TRBJ1-2, with 8 nucleotides matching TRBD1. V was clipped by 6 bases and J by 4 bases; unmatched bases: 10. The CDR3 is 15 residues long. The germline V gene has CDR1 LGHNA and CDR2 YNFKEQ. The CDR3 region has the DNA TGTGCCAGCAGGAGAGCGGGACAGGCCTTCTATGGCTACACCTTC. It yields the protein CASRRAGQAFYGYTF.

This clone was counted a single time. This sequence joins TRBV5-1 and TRBJ2-7; D gene ambiguous. CDR1 is SGHRS and CDR2 is YFSETQ in the germline V gene. V lost 2 bases to trimming and J lost 5 bases, with 17 bases between them. CDR3 size: 15 residues. Written as DNA, the CDR3 is TGCGCCAGCAGCTTTAACACGTCCCCCCCTGACGAGCAGTACTTC. It codes for CASSFNTSPPDEQYF.

The chain couples TRBV19 to TRBJ1-5, with no clear D. The CDR3 consists of 13 residues. Trimming stripped 3 bases from V and 6 bases from J, with 9 bases between. The germline V gene encodes CDR1 LNHDA and CDR2 SQIVND (reference sequence). In DNA, the CDR3 is TGTGCCAGTAGTATCTCATCCCGTCAGCCCCAGCATTTT. This translates into CASSISSRQPQHF.

The chain combines TRBV2 with TRBJ2-2, with D perhaps TRBD1 (6 bases). The CDR3 length is 13 residues. V gave up 6 bases and J gave up 4 bases, with 9 bases separating them. The germline V gene has CDR1 SNHLY and CDR2 FYNNEI. The DNA for the CDR3 is TGTGCCAGCAGCGCGGACAGCACCGGGGAGCTGTTTTTT. Translated: CASSADSTGELFF.

The chain combines TRBV7-8 with TRBJ1-3, with 7 bases identical to TRBD1. V shed 4 bases and J 0 bases; nucleotides not matched to a gene: 9. This CDR3 comprises 17 residues. Per the germline V gene, CDR1 is SGHVS and CDR2 is FQNEAQ. The CDR3 DNA sequence: TGTGCCAGCAGCTCGAGGACAGGAGCCCGCTCTGGAAACACCATATATTTT. Encoded protein: CASSSRTGARSGNTIYF.

This clone was counted a few times. CDR3 sequence reads: CASSQSIVNTEAFF. The CDR3 DNA sequence: TGTGCCAGCAGCCAATCGATAGTGAACACTGAAGCTTTCTTT. The chain couples TRBV3-1 (or the pseudogene TRBV3-2) to TRBJ1-1; no clear D. The CDR3 runs to 14 residues. Germline CDR1 reads LGHDT; CDR2 reads YNNKEL (reference sequence). V lost 2 bases, J lost 0 bases, and 7 bases lay in between.